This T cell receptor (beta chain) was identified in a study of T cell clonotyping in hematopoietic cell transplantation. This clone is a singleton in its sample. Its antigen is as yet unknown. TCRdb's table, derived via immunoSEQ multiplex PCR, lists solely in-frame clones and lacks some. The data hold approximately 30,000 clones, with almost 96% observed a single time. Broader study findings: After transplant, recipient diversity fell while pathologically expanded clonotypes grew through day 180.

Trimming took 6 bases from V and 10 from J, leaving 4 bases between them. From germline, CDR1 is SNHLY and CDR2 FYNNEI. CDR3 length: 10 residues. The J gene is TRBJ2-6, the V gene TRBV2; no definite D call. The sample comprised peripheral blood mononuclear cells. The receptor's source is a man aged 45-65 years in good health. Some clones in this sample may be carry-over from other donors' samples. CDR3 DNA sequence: TGTGCCAGCAGCCAGAACGTCCTGACTTTC. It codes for CASSQNVLTF.